This T cell receptor (beta chain) was captured in a study of T cells after yellow fever vaccination. This clonotype was observed many times. Antigen specificity is unknown. The V end lost 10 bases, the J end lost 4 bases, and 20 bases lay between the germline ends. Germline V CDR1 and CDR2: MNHEY, SVGAGI. The CDR3 is 16 residues long. The study made its TCR cDNA through 5'RACE template switching. That step introduced a universal primer site along with UMIs. MiXCR, run by TCRdb on the 5' RACE reads, gives a single entry per CDR3 protein. The sample includes around 300,000 distinct CDR3 sequences, about 4% seen only once; the top ten take 20% to 25%. Whole-study findings and limits: In post-booster samples, most primary-vaccination clones reappeared (96% CD4, over 70% CD8). Researchers cautioned that FACS-sorted repertoires could harbor abundant clonotypes contaminating from the bulk population.

V is TRBV6-5 and J is TRBJ1-6; D unclear. The receptor was derived from a man aged 18-30 years who received the YFV17D yellow fever vaccine. The sample consisted of PBMCs, taken 5 days after the yellow fever booster vaccination. The CDR3 region has the DNA TGTGCCACCAACAGCGGTTGGGCGGATTATAATTCACCCCTCCACTTT. Residues: CATNSGWADYNSPLHF.